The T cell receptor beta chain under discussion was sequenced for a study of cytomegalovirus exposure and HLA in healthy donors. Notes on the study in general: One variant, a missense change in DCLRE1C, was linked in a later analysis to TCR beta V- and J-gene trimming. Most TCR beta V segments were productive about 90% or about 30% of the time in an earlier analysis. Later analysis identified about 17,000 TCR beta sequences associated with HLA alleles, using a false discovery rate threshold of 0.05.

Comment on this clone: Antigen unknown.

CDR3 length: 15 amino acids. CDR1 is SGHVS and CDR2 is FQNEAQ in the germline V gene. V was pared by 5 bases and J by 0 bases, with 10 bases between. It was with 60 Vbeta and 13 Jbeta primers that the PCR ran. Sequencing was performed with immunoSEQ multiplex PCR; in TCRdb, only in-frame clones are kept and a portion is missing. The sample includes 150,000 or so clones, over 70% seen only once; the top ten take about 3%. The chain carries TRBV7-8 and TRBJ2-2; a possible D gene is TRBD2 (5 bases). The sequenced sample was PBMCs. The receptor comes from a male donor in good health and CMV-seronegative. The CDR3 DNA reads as TGTGCCAGCAGCCGAGGGCCGGCGAACACCGGGGAGCTGTTTTTT. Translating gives CASSRGPANTGELFF.